The clone carrying this TCR beta chain was seen more than once but under ten times. The time point here: patch test 1, 2 weeks after DPC sensitization. Treatment indicated: therapeutic diphenylcyclopropenone sensitization with weekly scalp DPC. The entry originates in a study of human T cells and chemical hapten exposure. TCRdb re-called the RACE reads with MiXCR, one entry per CDR3 protein. This table holds over 95,000 distinct CDR3 sequences, 9.5% to 15% found once. The source is a woman aged 35 to 49 with alopecia areata. Some clones in this sample may be carry-over from other donors' samples. The sequencing here drew on whole blood, taken in connection with sensitization to the hapten diphenylcyclopropenone (DPC).

The CDR3: CASTMMDQPQHF. The CDR3 nucleotides are TGTGCCAGCACAATGATGGATCAGCCCCAGCATTTT. The gene calls are TRBV28 and TRBJ1-5; no firm D call. The CDR3 contains 12 residues. The germline CDR1 and CDR2 sequences are MDHEN and SYDVKM. V dropped 7 bases and J dropped 5 bases, with 9 bases sitting between them.